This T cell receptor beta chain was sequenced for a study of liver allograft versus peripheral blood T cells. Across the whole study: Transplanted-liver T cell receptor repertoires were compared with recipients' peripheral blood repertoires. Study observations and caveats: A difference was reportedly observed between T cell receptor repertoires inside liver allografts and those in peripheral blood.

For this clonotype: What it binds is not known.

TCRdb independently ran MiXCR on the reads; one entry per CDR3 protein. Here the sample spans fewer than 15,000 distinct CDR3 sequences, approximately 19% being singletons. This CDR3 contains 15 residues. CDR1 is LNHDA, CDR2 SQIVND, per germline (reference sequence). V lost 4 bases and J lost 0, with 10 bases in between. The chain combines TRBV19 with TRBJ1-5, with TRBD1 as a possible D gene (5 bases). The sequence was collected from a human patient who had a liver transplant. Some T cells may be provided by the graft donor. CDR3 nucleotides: TGTGCCAGTAGTACCGAGGGGTATAGCAATCAGCCCCAGCATTTT. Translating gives CASSTEGYSNQPQHF.